This T cell receptor beta chain was observed in a study of T cells in Graves' hyperthyroidism and ophthalmopathy. The V end lost 1 base, the J end lost 10 bases, and 8 bases lay between the germline ends. This CDR3 comprises 13 residues. From germline, CDR1 is MNHNS and CDR2 SASEGT. This clonotype was observed many times. In making diagnoses, clinical symptoms, serum thyroxine and TRAb, thyroid ultrasound and orbital computed tomography were all used. From RNA transcripts, TCR beta CDR3 regions were amplified. In the first-round RT-PCR of the TCR CDR3, the HTBI primer set was used. TCRdb independently ran MiXCR on the multiplex PCR reads; one entry per CDR3 protein. The sample consists of 300,000 to 450,000 distinct CDR3 sequences, 17% of them appearing once.

The chain has TRBV6-1 and TRBJ1-6; D not certain. The receptor's source is a woman in her twenties or thirties with Graves' hyperthyroidism that later progressed to Graves' ophthalmopathy. The material sequenced was blood. CDR3: CASSEVVRSPLHF. CDR3 in DNA: TGTGCCAGCAGTGAAGTTGTTAGGTCACCCCTCCACTTT.